This TCR beta chain derives from a study of cytomegalovirus exposure and HLA in healthy donors. Looking at the study overall: It was reported in a later analysis that the 120 or so validation repertoires used the same platform as the approximately 690 first-cohort repertoires.

Trimming took off 3 bases at V and 0 bases at J, with 5 bases between the two ends. This CDR3 has 13 amino acids. Germline CDR1 and CDR2: SNHLY and FYNNEI. About this clone: Its antigen remains unidentified.

Study-wide results and caveats: Altogether, around 160 TCR beta chains were recorded as cytomegalovirus-associated. CMV antigen specificity was confirmed in vitro for three CMV-associated chains. Reportedly, cytomegalovirus status was diagnosed with high sensitivity and specificity.

Profiling relied on immunoSEQ multiplex PCR, and the TCRdb table lists in-frame clones only, not all of them. In the table there are about 160,000 clones, 75% to 90% of which are singletons. The chain is built from TRBV2 and TRBJ1-1; D unresolved. Sequenced material: PBMCs. The source is a woman between 18 and 29 years old in good health and CMV-seronegative. CDR3 nucleotide sequence: TGTGCCAGCAGTGAGGAGATGAACACTGAAGCTTTCTTT. It translates to CASSEEMNTEAFF.